The 10 T cell receptor beta chains below were found in one sample sequenced in a study of blood T cell repertoires in COVID-19. Sequenced by immunoSEQ multiplex PCR; TCRdb stores in-frame clones only, minus some. This sample has about 100,000 clones; 80% to 95% occur once, and the top ten carry 5% to 6%. Sequenced sample: peripheral blood. All receptors come from a middle-aged man with active COVID-19.

The chain combines TRBV19 with TRBJ2-2, with D possibly TRBD1 on 6 matching bases. CDR3 length equals 12 residues. V shed 10 bases and J shed 4 bases, with 10 bases lying between them. Germline loops: CDR1 LNHDA, CDR2 SQIVND (reference sequence). Here the CDR3 DNA reads TGTGCCACGACAGGAAGCACCGGGGAGCTGTTTTTT. As protein: CATTGSTGELFF. Together with reference TRBV19 and TRBJ2-2, the CDR3 gives the full variable domain: DGGITQSPKYLFRKEGQNVTLSCEQNLNHDAMYWYRQDPGQGLRLIYYSQIVNDFQKGDIAEGYSVSREKKESFPLTVTSAQKNPTAFYLCATTGSTGELFFGEGSRLTVL.

J is TRBJ2-7 and V is TRBV5-1; 11 bases match TRBD2. Germline assignment: CDR1 SGHRS and CDR2 YFSETQ. Germline trimming cut 4 bases from V and 2 bases from J; bases unmatched to any gene: 5. The CDR3 covers 15 residues. The CDR3 coding sequence is TGCGCCAGCAGCCCGGGACTAGCGGTAACCTACGAGCAGTACTTC. This codes for CASSPGLAVTYEQYF.

The V call is TRBV19, the J call TRBJ1-6, with D unresolved. This CDR3 is 15 amino acids long. CDR1 LNHDA and CDR2 SQIVND come from the germline V gene (reference sequence). Trimming took off 6 bases at V and 0 bases at J, with 9 bases between the two ends. The CDR3 DNA reads TGTGCCAGTAGCAGTTATGACTCCTATAATTCACCCCTCCACTTT. This sequence encodes CASSSYDSYNSPLHF. Full variable domain (outside the CDR3, taken from reference TRBV19 and TRBJ1-6): DGGITQSPKYLFRKEGQNVTLSCEQNLNHDAMYWYRQDPGQGLRLIYYSQIVNDFQKGDIAEGYSVSREKKESFPLTVTSAQKNPTAFYLCASSSYDSYNSPLHFGNGTRLTVT.

The chain couples TRBV30 to TRBJ2-5; the match to TRBD2 covers 8 bases. The germline gives CDR1 GTSNPN, CDR2 SVGIG (reference sequence). J was trimmed by 3 bases and V by 2 bases; bases with no gene match: 5. The CDR3 spans 14 residues. CDR3 amino acids: CAWSLAREEETQYF. The CDR3 bases are TGTGCCTGGAGTTTAGCGCGGGAGGAAGAGACCCAGTACTTC.

J is TRBJ2-7 and V is TRBV2; 8 nucleotides agree with TRBD1. Germline assignment: CDR1 SNHLY and CDR2 FYNNEI. After removal of 7 bases from V and 3 bases from J, the junction contained 11 bases not matched to a gene. CDR3 length: 15 residues. The DNA for the CDR3 is TGTGCCAGCACGTCTGGACAGGGTCCCTACTACGAGCAGTACTTC. Translated: CASTSGQGPYYEQYF.

This rearrangement joins TRBV6-5 to TRBJ2-1; 7 bases line up with TRBD2. Germline V gives CDR1 MNHEY, CDR2 SVGAGI. Trimming at V came to 0 bases and at J to 8 bases, leaving 4 bases not matched to a gene. The CDR3 is 14 amino acids. The CDR3 DNA reads as TGTGCCAGCAGTTACTCGGGGGGGTCGGATGAGCAGTTCTTC. Translated, it gives CASSYSGGSDEQFF.

The table lists this clone with a count of one. The chain's CDR3 is CASSAGQGPGELFF. For the CDR3, the DNA is TGCGCCAGCAGCGCGGGACAGGGGCCCGGGGAGCTGTTTTTT. The genes are TRBV5-1 and TRBJ2-2; 10 bases map to TRBD1. Germline V CDR1 and CDR2: SGHRS, YFSETQ. This CDR3 is built from 14 residues. J gave up 6 bases and V 4 bases, and 3 bases lay outside the gene matches.

The rearrangement joins TRBV4-1 to TRBJ2-3; D possibly corresponds to TRBD2 (7 bases). CDR3 length: 15 residues. Trimming shortened V by 4 bases and J by 4 bases, and 15 bases separated the two germline ends. CDR1 MGHRA and CDR2 YSYEKL come from the germline V gene. CDR3 nucleotides: TGCGCCAGCAGCCCCCGAGGGGGAGGGCCAGATACGCAGTATTTT. This gives the protein CASSPRGGGPDTQYF.

V usage is TRBV19 and J usage is TRBJ1-6, with 9 bases that match TRBD1. The CDR3 covers 14 residues. Trimming at V came to 5 bases and at J to 7 bases, leaving 3 bases not matched to a gene. CDR1 and CDR2 from the germline V gene are LNHDA and SQIVND (reference sequence). CDR3 sequence (DNA): TGTGCCAGTAGTGGGACAGGGAGCAATTCACCCCTCCACTTT. Protein sequence: CASSGTGSNSPLHF.

The chain couples TRBV6-5 to TRBJ2-5; tentative D call: TRBD1 (6 bases). The CDR3 extends over 15 amino acids. In germline, CDR1 is MNHEY, CDR2 SVGAGI. Trimming cost V 7 bases and J 3 bases, with 18 bases left between them. Written as DNA, the CDR3 is TGTGCCAGCAACAGACCTTTCCGGGACAAAGAGACCCAGTACTTC. Its translation: CASNRPFRDKETQYF.